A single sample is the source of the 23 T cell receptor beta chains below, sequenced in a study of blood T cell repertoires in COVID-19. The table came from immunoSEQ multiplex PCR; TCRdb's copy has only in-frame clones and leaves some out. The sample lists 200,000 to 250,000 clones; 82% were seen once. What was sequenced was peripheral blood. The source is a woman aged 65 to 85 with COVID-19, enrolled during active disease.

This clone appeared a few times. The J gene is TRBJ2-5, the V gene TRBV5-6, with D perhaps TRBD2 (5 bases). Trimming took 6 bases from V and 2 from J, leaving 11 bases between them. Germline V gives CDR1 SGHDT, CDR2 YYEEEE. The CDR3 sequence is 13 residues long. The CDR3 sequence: CASNHGNQETQYF. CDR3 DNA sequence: TGTGCCAGCAACCACGGGAATCAAGAGACCCAGTACTTC.

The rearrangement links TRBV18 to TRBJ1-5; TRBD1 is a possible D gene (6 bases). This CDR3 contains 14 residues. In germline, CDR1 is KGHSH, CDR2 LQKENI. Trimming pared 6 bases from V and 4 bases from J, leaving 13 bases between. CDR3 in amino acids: CASSPQRGNQPQHF. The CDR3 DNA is TGTGCCAGCTCGCCTCAAAGGGGGAATCAGCCCCAGCATTTT.

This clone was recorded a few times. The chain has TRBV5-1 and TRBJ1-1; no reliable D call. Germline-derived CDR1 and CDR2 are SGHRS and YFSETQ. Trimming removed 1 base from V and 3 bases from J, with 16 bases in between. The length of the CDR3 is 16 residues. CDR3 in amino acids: CASSLSGSPLDTEAFF. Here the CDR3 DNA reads TGCGCCAGCAGCTTGAGCGGCTCCCCGCTGGACACTGAAGCTTTCTTT.

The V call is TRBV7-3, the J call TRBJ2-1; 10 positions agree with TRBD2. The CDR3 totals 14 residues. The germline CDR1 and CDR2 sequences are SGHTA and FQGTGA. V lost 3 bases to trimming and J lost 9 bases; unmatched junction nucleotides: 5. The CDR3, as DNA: TGTGCCAGCAGCTTGGGGACTAGCGTGTCTGAGCAGTTCTTC. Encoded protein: CASSLGTSVSEQFF.

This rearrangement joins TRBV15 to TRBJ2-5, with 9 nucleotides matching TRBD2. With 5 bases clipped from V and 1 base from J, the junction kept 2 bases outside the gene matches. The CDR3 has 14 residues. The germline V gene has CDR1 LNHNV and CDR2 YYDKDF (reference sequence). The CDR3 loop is CATSAGGVQETQYF. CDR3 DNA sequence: TGTGCCACCAGCGCGGGGGGGGTCCAAGAGACCCAGTACTTC. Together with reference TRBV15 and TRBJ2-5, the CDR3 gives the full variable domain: DAMVIQNPRYQVTQFGKPVTLSCSQTLNHNVMYWYQQKSSQAPKLLFHYYDKDFNNEADTPDNFQSRRPNTSFCFLDIRSPGLGDTAMYLCATSAGGVQETQYFGPGTRLLVL.

The CDR3 nucleotides are TGTGCCAGCAGAATGGGCGGATCAGGGCATAACTATGGCTACACCTTC. Its translation is CASRMGGSGHNYGYTF. This sequence joins TRBV28 and TRBJ1-2; TRBD1 is a possible D gene (5 bases). The CDR3 is made up of 16 amino acids. The germline gives CDR1 MDHEN, CDR2 SYDVKM. Trimming removed 6 bases at V and 1 base at J, with 18 bases between.

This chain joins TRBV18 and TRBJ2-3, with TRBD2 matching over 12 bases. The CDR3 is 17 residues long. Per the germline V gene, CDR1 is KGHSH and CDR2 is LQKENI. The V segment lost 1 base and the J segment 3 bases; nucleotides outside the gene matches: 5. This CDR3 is CASSPRLAGVSTDTQYF. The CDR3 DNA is TGTGCCAGCTCACCACGACTAGCGGGAGTTTCTACAGATACGCAGTATTTT. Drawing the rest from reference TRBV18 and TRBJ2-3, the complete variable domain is NAGVMQNPRHLVRRRGQEARLRCSPMKGHSHVYWYRQLPEEGLKFMVYLQKENIIDESGMPKERFSAEFPKEGPSILRIQQVVRGDSAAYFCASSPRLAGVSTDTQYFGPGTRLTVL.

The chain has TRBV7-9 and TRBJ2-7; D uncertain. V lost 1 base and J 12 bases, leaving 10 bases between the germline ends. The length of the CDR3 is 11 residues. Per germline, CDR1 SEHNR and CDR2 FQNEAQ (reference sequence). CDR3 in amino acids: CASSLGLAPYF. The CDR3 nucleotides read TGTGCCAGCAGCTTAGGCCTGGCTCCGTACTTC.

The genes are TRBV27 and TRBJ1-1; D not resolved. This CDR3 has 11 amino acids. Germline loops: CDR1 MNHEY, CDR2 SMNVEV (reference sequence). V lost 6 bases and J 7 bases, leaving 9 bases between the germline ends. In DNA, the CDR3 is TGTGCCAGCAGGGAGAACGGTGAAGCTTTCTTT. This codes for CASRENGEAFF.

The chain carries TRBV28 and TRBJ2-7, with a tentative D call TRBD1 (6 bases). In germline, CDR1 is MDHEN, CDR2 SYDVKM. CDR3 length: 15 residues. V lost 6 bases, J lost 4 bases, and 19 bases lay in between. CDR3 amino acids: CASSSPRRDTYEQYF. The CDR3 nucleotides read TGTGCCAGCAGCTCTCCACGCCGGGACACATACGAGCAGTACTTC.

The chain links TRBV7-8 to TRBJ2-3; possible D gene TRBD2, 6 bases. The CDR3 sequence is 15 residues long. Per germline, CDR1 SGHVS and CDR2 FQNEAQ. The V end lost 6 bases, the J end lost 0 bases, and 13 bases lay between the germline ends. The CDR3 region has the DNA TGTGCCAGCAGACAAACGGGGGAGAGCACAGATACGCAGTATTTT. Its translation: CASRQTGESTDTQYF. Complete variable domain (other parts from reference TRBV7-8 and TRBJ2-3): GAGVSQSPRYKVAKRGQDVALRCDPISGHVSLFWYQQALGQGPEFLTYFQNEAQLDKSGLPSDRFFAERPEGSVSTLKIQRTQQEDSAVYLCASRQTGESTDTQYFGPGTRLTVL.

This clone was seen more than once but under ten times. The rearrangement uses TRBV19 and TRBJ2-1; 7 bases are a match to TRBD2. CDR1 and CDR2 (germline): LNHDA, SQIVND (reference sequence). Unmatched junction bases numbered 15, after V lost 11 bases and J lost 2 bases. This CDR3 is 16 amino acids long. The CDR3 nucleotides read TGTGCCCCAGTCGGTTCCAGCGGGAAGACCTACAATGAGCAGTTCTTC. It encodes CAPVGSSGKTYNEQFF.

As DNA, the CDR3 is TGTGCCTGGAGTGTACGGTGGGAGGGAGAGCAGTACTTC. Residues: CAWSVRWEGEQYF. V and J are TRBV30 and TRBJ2-7, with TRBD2 matching over 7 bases. The CDR3 spans 13 residues. The germline gives CDR1 GTSNPN, CDR2 SVGIG (reference sequence). Trimming cost V 0 bases and J 7 bases; bases outside gene matches: 6.

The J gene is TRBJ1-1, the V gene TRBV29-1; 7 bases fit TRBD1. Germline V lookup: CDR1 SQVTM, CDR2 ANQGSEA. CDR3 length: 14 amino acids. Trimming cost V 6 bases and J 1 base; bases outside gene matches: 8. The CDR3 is CSVNRGRWNTEAFF. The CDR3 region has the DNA TGCAGCGTCAACAGGGGCCGCTGGAACACTGAAGCTTTCTTT.

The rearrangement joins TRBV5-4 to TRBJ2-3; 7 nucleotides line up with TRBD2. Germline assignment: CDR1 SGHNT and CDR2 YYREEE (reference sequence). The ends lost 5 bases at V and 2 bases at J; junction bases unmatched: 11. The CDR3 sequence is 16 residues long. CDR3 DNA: TGTGCCAGCAGTCGCCGAAGTGCGGGAGACACAGATACGCAGTATTTT. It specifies CASSRRSAGDTDTQYF. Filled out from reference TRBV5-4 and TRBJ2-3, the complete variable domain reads ETGVTQSPTHLIKTRGQQVTLRCSSQSGHNTVSWYQQALGQGPQFIFQYYREEENGRGNFPPRFSGLQFPNYSSELNVNALELDDSALYLCASSRRSAGDTDTQYFGPGTRLTVL.

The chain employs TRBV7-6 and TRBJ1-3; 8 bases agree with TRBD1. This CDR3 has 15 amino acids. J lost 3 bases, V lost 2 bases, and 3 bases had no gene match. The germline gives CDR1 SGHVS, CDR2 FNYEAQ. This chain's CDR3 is CASSLPTGVGNTIYF. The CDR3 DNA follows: TGTGCCAGCAGCTTACCGACAGGGGTTGGAAACACCATATATTTT.

CDR3 residues: CASTRWAGGNTEAFF. CDR3 bases: TGCGCCAGCACCCGCTGGGCAGGGGGGAACACTGAAGCTTTCTTT. The gene calls are TRBV5-1 and TRBJ1-1; 7 bases line up with TRBD1. The CDR3 consists of 15 residues. Unmatched junction bases numbered 9, after V lost 6 bases and J lost 1 base. CDR1 and CDR2 from the germline V gene are SGHRS and YFSETQ.

The DNA for the CDR3 is TGTGCCAGCAGCCGACCCGGGACACCGTCCTACGAGCAGTACTTC. It yields the protein CASSRPGTPSYEQYF. The rearrangement links TRBV7-9 to TRBJ2-7; D might be TRBD1 (6 bases). Germline V gene sequence: CDR1 SEHNR, CDR2 FQNEAQ (reference sequence). This CDR3 region has 15 residues. The V gene lost 5 bases and the J gene lost 1 base, with 15 bases spanning the gap. The complete variable domain, with remaining parts taken from reference TRBV7-9 and TRBJ2-7, reads DTGVSQNPRHKITKRGQNVTFRCDPISEHNRLYWYRQTLGQGPEFLTYFQNEAQLEKSRLLSDRFSAERPKGSFSTLEIQRTEQGDSAMYLCASSRPGTPSYEQYFGPGTRLTVT.

The CDR3 reads CASSLSPGLLAGYTF. The CDR3 region has the DNA TGTGCCAGCAGTTTATCCCCAGGACTTCTGGCGGGCTACACCTTC. This chain joins TRBV28 and TRBJ1-2, with D unclear. CDR3 length equals 15 residues. Trimming took 1 base from V and 8 from J, leaving 17 bases between them. Germline-derived CDR1 and CDR2 are MDHEN and SYDVKM.

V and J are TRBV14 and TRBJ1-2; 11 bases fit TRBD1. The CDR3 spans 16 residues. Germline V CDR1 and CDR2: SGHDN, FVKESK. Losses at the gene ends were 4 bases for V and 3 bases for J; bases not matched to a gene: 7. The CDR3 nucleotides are TGTGCCAGCAGCCTTTCACCGGGACAGGGGGACTATGGCTACACCTTC. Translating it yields CASSLSPGQGDYGYTF.

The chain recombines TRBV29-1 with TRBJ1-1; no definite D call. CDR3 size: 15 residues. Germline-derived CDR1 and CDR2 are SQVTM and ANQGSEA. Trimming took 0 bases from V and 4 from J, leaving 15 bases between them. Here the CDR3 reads CSVEDLPSRGTEAFF. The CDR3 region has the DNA TGCAGCGTTGAAGATCTCCCAAGTCGGGGCACTGAAGCTTTCTTT.

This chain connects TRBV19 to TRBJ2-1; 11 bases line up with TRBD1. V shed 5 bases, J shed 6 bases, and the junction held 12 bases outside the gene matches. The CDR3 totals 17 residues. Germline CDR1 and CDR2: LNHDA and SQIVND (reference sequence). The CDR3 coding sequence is TGTGCCAGTAGTGCCCACTCCGGGACAGGGGGACTCAATGAGCAGTTCTTC. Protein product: CASSAHSGTGGLNEQFF.

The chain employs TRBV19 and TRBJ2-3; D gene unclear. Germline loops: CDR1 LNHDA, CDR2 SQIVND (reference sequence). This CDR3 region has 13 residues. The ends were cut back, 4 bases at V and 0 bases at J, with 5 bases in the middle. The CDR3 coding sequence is TGTGCCAGTAGTAGGCCTAGCACAGATACGCAGTATTTT. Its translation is CASSRPSTDTQYF.